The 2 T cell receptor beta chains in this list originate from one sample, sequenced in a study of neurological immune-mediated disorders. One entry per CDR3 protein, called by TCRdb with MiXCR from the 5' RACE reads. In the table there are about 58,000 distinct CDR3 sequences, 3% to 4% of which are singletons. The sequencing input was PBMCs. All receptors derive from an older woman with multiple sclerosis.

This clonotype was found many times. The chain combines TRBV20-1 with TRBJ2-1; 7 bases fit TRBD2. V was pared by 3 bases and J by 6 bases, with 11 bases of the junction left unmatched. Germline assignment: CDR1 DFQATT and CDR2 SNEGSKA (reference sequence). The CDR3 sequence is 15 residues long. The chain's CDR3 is CSASQLVRGVNEQFF. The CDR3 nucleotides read TGCAGTGCTAGTCAGTTGGTCCGGGGGGTCAATGAGCAGTTCTTC.

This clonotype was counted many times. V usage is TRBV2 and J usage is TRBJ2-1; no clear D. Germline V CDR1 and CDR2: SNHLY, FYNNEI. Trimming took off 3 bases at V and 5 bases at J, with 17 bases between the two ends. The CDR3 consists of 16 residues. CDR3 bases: TGTGCCAGCAGTGAGGGCTGGTTGAAGGGTAACAATGAGCAGTTCTTC. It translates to CASSEGWLKGNNEQFF.